This entry concerns a single TCR beta chain. TCRdb's table, derived via immunoSEQ multiplex PCR, lists solely in-frame clones and lacks some. This sample has tens of thousands of clones, with 85% to 95% found just once. The sample belongs to a study of blood T cell repertoires in COVID-19. This clonotype was sampled from a human donor in a cohort sampled during active COVID-19. The sample comprised peripheral blood.

The CDR3 nucleotides read TGTGCCAGCAGTGACCGCTCTGGGGCCAACGTCCTGACTTTC. This sequence encodes CASSDRSGANVLTF. V is TRBV2 and J is TRBJ2-6; unclear D gene. CDR1 and CDR2 from the germline V gene are SNHLY and FYNNEI. V lost 3 bases, J lost 0 bases, and 3 bases lay in between. There are 14 residues in the CDR3.